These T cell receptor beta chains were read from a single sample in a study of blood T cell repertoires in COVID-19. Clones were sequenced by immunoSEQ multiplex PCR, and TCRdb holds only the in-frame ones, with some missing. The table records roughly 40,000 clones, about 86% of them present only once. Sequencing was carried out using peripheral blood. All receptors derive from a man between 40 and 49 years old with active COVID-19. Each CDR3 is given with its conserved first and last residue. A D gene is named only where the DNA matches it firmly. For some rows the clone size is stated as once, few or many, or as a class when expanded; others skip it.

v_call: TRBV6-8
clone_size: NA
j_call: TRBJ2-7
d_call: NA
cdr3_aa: CASIRGRAAYEQYF
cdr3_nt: TGTGCCAGCATAAGGGGGAGGGCCGCCTACGAGCAGTACTTC

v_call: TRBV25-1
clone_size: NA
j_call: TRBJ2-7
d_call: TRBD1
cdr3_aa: CASSEWFDRGPDEQYF
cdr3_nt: TGTGCCAGCAGTGAATGGTTCGACAGGGGTCCAGACGAGCAGTACTTC

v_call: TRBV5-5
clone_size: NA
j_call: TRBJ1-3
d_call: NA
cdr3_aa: CASSQRQFDSGNTIYF
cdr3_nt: TGTGCCAGCAGTCAGAGACAGTTCGACTCTGGAAACACCATATATTTT

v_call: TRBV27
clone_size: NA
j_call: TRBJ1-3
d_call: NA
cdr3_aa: CASSLSPTGSGNTIYF
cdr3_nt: TGTGCCAGCAGTTTATCCCCAACAGGCTCTGGAAACACCATATATTTT

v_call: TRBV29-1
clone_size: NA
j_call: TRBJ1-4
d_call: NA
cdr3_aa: CSGRTDEKLFF
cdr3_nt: TGCAGCGGCCGGACAGATGAAAAACTGTTTTTT

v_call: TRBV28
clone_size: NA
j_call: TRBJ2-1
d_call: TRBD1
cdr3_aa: CASSITPGQGLHEQFF
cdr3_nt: TGTGCCAGCAGTATCACGCCGGGACAGGGTCTTCATGAGCAGTTCTTC

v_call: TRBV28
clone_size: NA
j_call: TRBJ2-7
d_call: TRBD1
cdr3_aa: CASSLEGRDRVSYEQYF
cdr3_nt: TGTGCCAGCAGTTTAGAAGGCCGGGACAGGGTTTCCTACGAGCAGTACTTC

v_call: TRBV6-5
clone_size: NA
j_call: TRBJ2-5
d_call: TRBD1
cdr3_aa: CTSRLDRVQETQYF
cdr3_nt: TGTACCAGCAGACTCGACAGGGTTCAAGAGACCCAGTACTTC

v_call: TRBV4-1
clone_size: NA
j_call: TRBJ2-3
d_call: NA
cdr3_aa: CASSQAEKLSDTQYF
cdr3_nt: TGCGCCAGCAGCCAAGCCGAGAAACTTTCGGATACGCAGTATTTT

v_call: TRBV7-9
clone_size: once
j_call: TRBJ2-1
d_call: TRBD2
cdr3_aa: CASSQFGLGLKEQFF
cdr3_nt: TGTGCCAGCAGCCAGTTCGGACTAGGTCTTAAGGAGCAGTTCTTC

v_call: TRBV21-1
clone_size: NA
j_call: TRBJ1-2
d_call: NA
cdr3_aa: CASTMRGSPGAGYTF
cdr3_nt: TGTGCCAGCACCATGAGAGGGTCCCCAGGTGCAGGCTACACCTTC

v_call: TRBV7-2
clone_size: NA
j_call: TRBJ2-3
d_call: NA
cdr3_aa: CASSVTGILTDTQYF
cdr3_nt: TGTGCCAGCAGCGTAACAGGTATCCTCACAGATACGCAGTATTTT

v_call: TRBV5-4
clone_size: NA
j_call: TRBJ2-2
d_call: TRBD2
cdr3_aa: CASSLRGWTSGNTGELFF
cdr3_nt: TGTGCCAGCAGCTTGAGGGGGTGGACTAGCGGGAACACCGGGGAGCTGTTTTTT

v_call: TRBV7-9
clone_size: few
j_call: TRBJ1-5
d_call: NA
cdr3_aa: CASSLEANQPQHF
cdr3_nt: TGTGCCAGCAGCTTAGAAGCAAACCAGCCCCAGCATTTT

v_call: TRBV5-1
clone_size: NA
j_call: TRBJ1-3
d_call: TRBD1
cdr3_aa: CASSFSPGQGRNTIYF
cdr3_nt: TGCGCCAGCAGCTTTTCCCCGGGACAGGGGCGAAACACCATATATTTT

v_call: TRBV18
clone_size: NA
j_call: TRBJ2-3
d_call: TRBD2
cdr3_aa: CASSPWASGRFTDTQYF
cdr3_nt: TGTGCCAGCTCACCATGGGCTAGCGGGAGGTTCACAGATACGCAGTATTTT

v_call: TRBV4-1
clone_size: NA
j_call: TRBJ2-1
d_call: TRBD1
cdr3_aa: CASSQIQGDQFF
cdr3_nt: TGCGCCAGCAGCCAAATTCAGGGGGATCAGTTCTTC

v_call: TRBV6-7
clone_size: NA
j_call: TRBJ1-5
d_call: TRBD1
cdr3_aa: CASSPQGAGNQPQHF
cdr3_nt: TGTGCCAGCAGTCCACAGGGGGCCGGCAATCAGCCCCAGCATTTT

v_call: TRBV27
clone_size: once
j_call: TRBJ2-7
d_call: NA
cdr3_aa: CASSLGGISYEQYF
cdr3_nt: TGTGCCAGCAGTTTGGGGGGAATCTCCTACGAGCAGTACTTC

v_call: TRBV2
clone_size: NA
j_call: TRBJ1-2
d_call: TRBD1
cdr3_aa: CASSERQGGYGYTF
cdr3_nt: TGTGCCAGCAGTGAGAGACAGGGTGGCTATGGCTACACCTTC

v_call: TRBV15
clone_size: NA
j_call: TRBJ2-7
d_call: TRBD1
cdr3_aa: CATSRDGTGSYEQYF
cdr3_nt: TGTGCCACCAGCAGAGATGGGACAGGGAGTTACGAGCAGTACTTC

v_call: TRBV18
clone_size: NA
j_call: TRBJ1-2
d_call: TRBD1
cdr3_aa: CASSPQGANNYGYTF
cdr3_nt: TGTGCCAGCTCACCTCAGGGGGCGAACAACTATGGCTACACCTTC

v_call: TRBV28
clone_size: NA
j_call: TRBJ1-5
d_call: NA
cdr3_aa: CASSFLGESQPQHF
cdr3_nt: TGTGCCAGCAGTTTCCTTGGGGAGAGTCAGCCCCAGCATTTT

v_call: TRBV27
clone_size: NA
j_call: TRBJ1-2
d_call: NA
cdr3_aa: CASSDPTGVYGYTF
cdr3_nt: TGTGCCAGCAGTGATCCGACGGGGGTCTATGGCTACACCTTC

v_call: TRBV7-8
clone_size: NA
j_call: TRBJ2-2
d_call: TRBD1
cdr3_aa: CASSAGQGAGELFF
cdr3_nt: TGTGCCAGCAGCGCTGGACAGGGGGCCGGGGAGCTGTTTTTT

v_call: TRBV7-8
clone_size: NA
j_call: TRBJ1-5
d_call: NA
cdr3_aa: CASSFRRDFSQPQHF
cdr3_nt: TGTGCCAGCAGCTTCCGTCGGGACTTTAGTCAGCCCCAGCATTTT